This is a list of T cell receptor beta chains from one sample in a study of blood T cell repertoires in COVID-19. Sequenced by immunoSEQ multiplex PCR; TCRdb stores in-frame clones only, minus some. Among about 100,000 clones, approximately 80% were seen once, and the ten largest hold roughly a third. Sequences were obtained from peripheral blood. These receptors all stem from an older man with active or convalescent COVID-19. Both conserved end residues are part of each CDR3. The order of the fields is V gene, clone size, D gene, J gene, CDR3 protein, CDR3 DNA. A D gene is named only where the DNA matches it firmly. Part of the rows lack a size; the others show once, few, many or a class for expanded clones.

TRBV24-1,.,.,TRBJ2-2,CATGPTFTRTPGELFF,TGTGCCACCGGGCCGACCTTTACTAGGACCCCCGGGGAGCTGTTTTTT
TRBV3-1/TRBV3-2,.,TRBD2,TRBJ2-2,CASSRQTSGGDTGELFF,TGTGCCAGCAGCCGACAGACTAGCGGGGGTGACACCGGGGAGCTGTTTTTT
TRBV6-5,.,.,TRBJ2-7,CASRGNYEQYF,TGTGCCAGCCGGGGGAACTACGAGCAGTACTTC
TRBV2,once,TRBD1,TRBJ2-7,CASLYTSGGSYEQYF,TGTGCCAGCCTGTACACTTCAGGGGGCTCCTACGAGCAGTACTTC
TRBV2,.,TRBD1,TRBJ2-1,CASSNRGSSYNEQFF,TGTGCCAGCAGTAACAGGGGGAGCTCCTACAATGAGCAGTTCTTC
TRBV5-1,few,TRBD1,TRBJ1-1,CASRATGGSTEAFF,TGCGCCAGCAGGGCTACAGGGGGAAGCACTGAAGCTTTCTTT
TRBV5-1,.,TRBD1,TRBJ2-7,CASPRTGHEQYF,TGCGCCAGCCCCCGGACAGGACACGAGCAGTACTTC
TRBV2,once,.,TRBJ2-3,CASSEPTTNNLRIKQYF,TGTGCCAGCAGTGAACCGACCACTAATAACCTACGCATTAAGCAGTATTTT
TRBV6-5,once,.,TRBJ2-7,CASTRDSSYEQYF,TGTGCCAGCACCCGGGACTCCTCCTACGAGCAGTACTTC
TRBV6-5,.,.,TRBJ1-5,CASSYRGFNQPQHF,TGTGCCAGCAGTTACAGGGGATTCAATCAGCCCCAGCATTTT
TRBV9,.,.,TRBJ1-3,CASSAGGSGSSGNTIYF,TGTGCCAGCAGCGCGGGGGGTAGTGGGTCCTCTGGAAACACCATATATTTT
TRBV14,.,TRBD2,TRBJ2-2,CASSQGPRTSTNTGELFF,TGTGCCAGCAGCCAAGGACCAAGGACTAGCACGAACACCGGGGAGCTGTTTTTT
TRBV6-1,.,.,TRBJ2-3,CASRETGTVGTDTQYF,TGTGCCAGCAGGGAAACCGGGACTGTGGGCACAGATACGCAGTATTTT
TRBV4-1,.,TRBD2,TRBJ2-5,CASSQDWGLVTETQYF,TGCGCCAGCAGCCAAGATTGGGGACTAGTGACCGAGACCCAGTACTTC
TRBV12-5,few,.,TRBJ2-7,CATAPGQFSYEQYF,TGTGCTACGGCCCCCGGACAGTTCTCCTACGAGCAGTACTTC
TRBV30,.,.,TRBJ2-7,CASTRGAYEQYF,TGTGCCTCGACACGTGGCGCCTACGAGCAGTACTTC
TRBV6-5,.,TRBD1,TRBJ2-1,CASRQGAANEQFF,TGTGCCAGCCGGCAGGGGGCGGCCAATGAGCAGTTCTTC
TRBV29-1,.,TRBD1,TRBJ2-2,CSVESPGQAYAGELFF,TGCAGCGTTGAATCCCCGGGACAGGCTTATGCCGGGGAGCTGTTTTTT
TRBV19,.,TRBD2,TRBJ2-1,CASSISGTSGVFQFF,TGTGCCAGTAGTATAAGTGGGACTAGCGGAGTATTTCAGTTCTTC
TRBV5-1,.,.,TRBJ2-7,CASRTDPRYEQYF,TGCGCCAGCAGAACCGACCCGCGGTACGAGCAGTACTTC
TRBV4-1,.,.,TRBJ1-4,CASRGDEKLFF,TGCGCCAGCAGGGGAGATGAAAAACTGTTTTTT
TRBV28,.,.,TRBJ1-2,CAIGDRVGYTF,TGTGCCATCGGGGATCGGGTTGGCTACACCTTC
TRBV29-1,.,.,TRBJ2-7,CSVLTDTSHEQYF,TGCAGCGTTCTTACCGACACCAGCCACGAGCAGTACTTC
TRBV4-2,once,.,TRBJ2-1,CASSQEKPNEQFF,TGTGCCAGCAGCCAAGAAAAGCCCAATGAGCAGTTCTTC
TRBV7-3,.,TRBD2,TRBJ2-1,CASSALAGGPNEQFF,TGTGCCAGCAGCGCACTAGCGGGAGGGCCAAATGAGCAGTTCTTC